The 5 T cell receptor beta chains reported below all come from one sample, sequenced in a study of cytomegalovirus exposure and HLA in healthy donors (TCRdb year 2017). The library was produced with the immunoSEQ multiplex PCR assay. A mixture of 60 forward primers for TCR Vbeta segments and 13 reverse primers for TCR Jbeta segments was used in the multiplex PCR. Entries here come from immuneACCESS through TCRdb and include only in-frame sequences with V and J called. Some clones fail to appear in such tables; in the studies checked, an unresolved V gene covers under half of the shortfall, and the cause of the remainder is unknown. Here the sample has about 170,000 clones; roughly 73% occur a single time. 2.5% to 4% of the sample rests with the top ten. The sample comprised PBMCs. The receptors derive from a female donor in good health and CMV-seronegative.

The CDR3 loop is CASSLTSGGNTEAFF. The DNA of the CDR3 is TGTGCCAGCAGCTTAACATCGGGGGGAAACACTGAAGCTTTCTTT. This chain joins TRBV11-2 and TRBJ1-1, with D tentatively TRBD1 (5 bases). V dropped 2 bases and J dropped 2 bases, with 12 bases sitting between them. The length of the CDR3 is 15 residues. Germline V gene lookup returns CDR1 SGHAT and CDR2 FQNNGV.

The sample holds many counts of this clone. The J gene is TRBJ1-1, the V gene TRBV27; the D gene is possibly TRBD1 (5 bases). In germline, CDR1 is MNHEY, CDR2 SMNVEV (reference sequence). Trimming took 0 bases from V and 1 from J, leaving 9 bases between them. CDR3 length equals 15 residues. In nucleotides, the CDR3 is TGTGCCAGCAGTTTATCCCGGGGGGGGAACACTGAAGCTTTCTTT. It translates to CASSLSRGGNTEAFF.

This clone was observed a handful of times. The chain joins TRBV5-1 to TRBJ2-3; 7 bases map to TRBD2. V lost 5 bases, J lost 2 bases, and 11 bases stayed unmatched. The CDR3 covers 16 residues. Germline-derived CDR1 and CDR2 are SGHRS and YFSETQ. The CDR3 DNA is TGCGCCAGCAGAACGGGGGGTAGCGGCGCCACAGATACGCAGTATTTT. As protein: CASRTGGSGATDTQYF. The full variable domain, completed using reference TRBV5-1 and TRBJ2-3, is KAGVTQTPRYLIKTRGQQVTLSCSPISGHRSVSWYQQTPGQGLQFLFEYFSETQRNKGNFPGRFSGRQFSNSRSEMNVSTLELGDSALYLCASRTGGSGATDTQYFGPGTRLTVL.

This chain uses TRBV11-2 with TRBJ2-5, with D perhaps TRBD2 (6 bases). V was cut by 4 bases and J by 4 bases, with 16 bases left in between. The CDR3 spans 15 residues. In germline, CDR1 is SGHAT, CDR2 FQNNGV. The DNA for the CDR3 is TGTGCCAGCAGCTCGGCACCCGGGGGTGGAGAGACCCAGTACTTC. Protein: CASSSAPGGGETQYF.

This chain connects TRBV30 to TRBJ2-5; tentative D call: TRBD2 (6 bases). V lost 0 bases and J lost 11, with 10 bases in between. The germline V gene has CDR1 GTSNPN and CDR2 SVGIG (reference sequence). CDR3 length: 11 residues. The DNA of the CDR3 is TGTGCCTGGAGTGTACGCGGGGAACAGTACTTC. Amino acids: CAWSVRGEQYF.